The 20 T cell receptor beta chains in this list originate from one sample, sequenced in a study of T cell responses to AZD1222 COVID-19 vaccine. Clones were sequenced by immunoSEQ multiplex PCR, and TCRdb holds only the in-frame ones, with some missing. The table shows 110,000 to 150,000 clones, with 80% to 95% occurring only once. Source: peripheral blood, taken 28 days after the second AZD1222 dose. Every receptor here comes from an adult who received the AZD1222 COVID-19 vaccine.

About this clone: The junction departs from the called germline gene at one end, perhaps through a read error. The chain joins TRBV3-1 (or the pseudogene TRBV3-2) to TRBJ1-3, with D tentatively TRBD1 (5 bases). This CDR3 region has 13 residues. Germline values: CDR1 LGHDT, CDR2 YNNKEL (reference sequence). The CDR3 nucleotides are TGTGCCAGCAGCCAAGTCACAGGCCGCCCCCGAAATTTT. Translating gives CASSQVTGRPRNF.

This chain links TRBV29-1 with TRBJ1-2, with D possibly being TRBD1 (6 bases). The CDR3 extends over 13 amino acids. Deletions cut 3 bases from V and 3 bases from J, with 11 bases between. CDR1 is SQVTM and CDR2 is ANQGSEA in the germline V gene. The CDR3 nucleotides are TGCAGCGTTGACTCAGGGGTTGACTATGGCTACACCTTC. Translation: CSVDSGVDYGYTF.

The chain employs TRBV12-3 or TRBV12-4 and TRBJ1-2; D not resolved. Trimming removed 6 bases from V and 7 bases from J, with 15 bases in between. The CDR3 runs 13 residues. The CDR3 DNA reads TGTGCCAGCAGCCCCGGCGAGGTAACTGGCTACACCTTC. This sequence encodes CASSPGEVTGYTF.

The chain has TRBV7-8 and TRBJ1-5, with a tentative D call TRBD1 (5 bases). The CDR3 has 17 amino acids. Germline V gene sequence: CDR1 SGHVS, CDR2 FQNEAQ. V was shortened by 4 bases and J by 0 bases, with 16 bases between the two germline ends. The CDR3: CASSSPGTPYSNQPQHF. CDR3 coding DNA: TGTGCCAGCAGCTCCCCCGGGACGCCGTATAGCAATCAGCCCCAGCATTTT.

This clone was picked up one time. This rearrangement joins TRBV30 to TRBJ1-4; D is undetermined. The ends were cut back, 0 bases at V and 7 bases at J, with 12 bases in the middle. This CDR3 contains 14 residues. Germline V gives CDR1 GTSNPN, CDR2 SVGIG (reference sequence). CDR3 coding DNA: TGTGCCTGGAGTGTACCCGCAGGACTTGAAAAACTGTTTTTT. Protein product: CAWSVPAGLEKLFF.

This chain uses TRBV24-1 with TRBJ2-7; no clear D gene. This CDR3 has 15 amino acids. In germline, CDR1 is KGHDR, CDR2 SFDVKD. The V end lost 0 bases, the J end lost 2 bases, and 10 bases lay between the germline ends. The CDR3 reads CATSDLQAGAYEQYF. The CDR3 nucleotides are TGTGCCACCAGTGATTTGCAAGCTGGTGCCTACGAGCAGTACTTC.

V gene TRBV7-2 combines with J gene TRBJ2-7; 8 bases are a match to TRBD2. J gave up 1 base and V 4 bases, and 3 bases lay outside the gene matches. Germline V gene data show CDR1 as SGHTA and CDR2 as FQGNSA. The CDR3 loop spans 14 amino acids. CDR3 sequence reads: CASSSAGVSYEQYF. As DNA, the CDR3 is TGTGCCAGCAGCTCAGCGGGAGTTTCCTACGAGCAGTACTTC.

V is TRBV19 and J is TRBJ1-5, with D perhaps TRBD1 (6 bases). Trimming removed 4 bases at V and 4 bases at J, with 17 bases between. CDR1 is LNHDA, CDR2 SQIVND, per germline (reference sequence). CDR3 size: 16 residues. The DNA for the CDR3 is TGTGCCAGTAGTACCAACAGGGCTTCAGGGAATCAGCCCCAGCATTTT. This sequence encodes CASSTNRASGNQPQHF. Complete variable domain (other parts from reference TRBV19 and TRBJ1-5): DGGITQSPKYLFRKEGQNVTLSCEQNLNHDAMYWYRQDPGQGLRLIYYSQIVNDFQKGDIAEGYSVSREKKESFPLTVTSAQKNPTAFYLCASSTNRASGNQPQHFGDGTRLSIL.

This sequence joins TRBV6-5 and TRBJ2-7; 10 bases line up with TRBD2. Germline V gene lookup returns CDR1 MNHEY and CDR2 SVGAGI. The CDR3 length is 15 residues. V lost 2 bases to trimming and J lost 5 bases; unmatched junction nucleotides: 6. The CDR3 protein is CASSYEREGRHEQYF. CDR3 coding DNA: TGTGCCAGCAGTTACGAGCGGGAGGGTCGGCACGAGCAGTACTTC.

The chain uses TRBV10-3 and TRBJ1-5; weak D call: TRBD1 (5 bases). CDR3 length: 16 amino acids. Germline V gene lookup returns CDR1 ENHRY and CDR2 SYGVKD. Trimming pared 11 bases from V and 7 bases from J, leaving 27 bases between. The CDR3 is CASGRDQGVAGQPQHF. CDR3 in DNA: TGTGCCTCGGGGCGGGATCAGGGAGTAGCGGGCCAGCCCCAGCATTTT.

The DNA of the CDR3 is TGTGCCAGCAGCTTACGCTTGAGCTCCTACGAGCAGTACTTC. This translates into CASSLRLSSYEQYF. This chain joins TRBV7-8 and TRBJ2-7; no firm D call. The CDR3 has 14 residues. Germline-derived CDR1 and CDR2 are SGHVS and FQNEAQ. Trimming cost V 2 bases and J 0 bases, with 8 bases left between them.

This sequence joins TRBV5-1 and TRBJ2-7; 7 nucleotides match TRBD2. This CDR3 comprises 14 residues. Unmatched junction bases numbered 5, after V lost 4 bases and J lost 1 base. Germline V gives CDR1 SGHRS, CDR2 YFSETQ. The CDR3 DNA is TGCGCCAGCAGCCCATTAGCGGGTTCCTACGAGCAGTACTTC. Encoded protein: CASSPLAGSYEQYF.

The chain uses TRBV19 and TRBJ2-2; D is perhaps TRBD2 (6 bases). The CDR3 covers 13 residues. Germline CDR1 LNHDA, CDR2 SQIVND (reference sequence). Trimming left V 7 bases short and J 6 bases short, with 12 bases between. The CDR3 bases are TGTGCCAGTACTTTGCGGGGACCCGGGGAGCTGTTTTTT. It codes for CASTLRGPGELFF.

The rearrangement joins TRBV6-5 to TRBJ1-6; 9 nucleotides line up with TRBD1. Germline values: CDR1 MNHEY, CDR2 SVGAGI. J lost 10 bases, V lost 5 bases, and 3 bases had no gene match. This CDR3 region has 13 residues. CDR3 amino acids: CASSRQGVSPLHF. CDR3 DNA sequence: TGTGCCAGCAGTAGACAGGGGGTATCACCCCTCCACTTT.

This chain joins TRBV19 and TRBJ2-5; D ambiguous. Germline assignment: CDR1 LNHDA and CDR2 SQIVND (reference sequence). The CDR3 totals 14 residues. Trimming took off 3 bases at V and 1 base at J, with 9 bases between the two ends. The CDR3 region has the DNA TGTGCCAGTAGTATCACAAACCGCCAAGAGACCCAGTACTTC. Its translation: CASSITNRQETQYF.

The rearrangement links TRBV24-1 to TRBJ2-5; weak D call: TRBD1 (6 bases). The V and J ends lost 1 base and 5 bases respectively, with 13 bases between them. Germline values: CDR1 KGHDR, CDR2 SFDVKD. This CDR3 contains 15 residues. DNA for the CDR3: TGTGCCACCAGTGATTTAACACAGGGCGGGGAGACCCAGTACTTC. This sequence encodes CATSDLTQGGETQYF.

This rearrangement joins TRBV9 to TRBJ2-6, with 9 bases identical to TRBD2. V shed 2 bases, J shed 2 bases, and the junction held 8 bases outside the gene matches. CDR1 is SGDLS and CDR2 is YYNGEE in the germline V gene. The CDR3 is 18 amino acids. CDR3 protein: CASSVVPLAGTGANVLTF. The CDR3 DNA is TGTGCCAGCAGCGTGGTCCCACTAGCGGGTACTGGGGCCAACGTCCTGACTTTC.

This chain links TRBV29-1 with TRBJ2-1, with D maybe TRBD2 (6 bases). The CDR3 loop spans 11 amino acids. V was pared by 5 bases and J by 8 bases, with 10 bases between. CDR1 is SQVTM, CDR2 ANQGSEA, per germline. CDR3 loop: CSVLWGDEQFF. The CDR3 region has the DNA TGCAGCGTTTTATGGGGGGATGAGCAGTTCTTC.

The chain recombines TRBV10-3 with TRBJ1-6; D unclear. The length of the CDR3 is 12 residues. V lost 4 bases and J 8 bases, leaving 6 bases between the germline ends. Germline V gene lookup returns CDR1 ENHRY and CDR2 SYGVKD. The CDR3 bases are TGTGCCATCAGTGCGCCGTATTCACCCCTCCACTTT. This codes for CAISAPYSPLHF.

In DNA, the CDR3 is TGCGCCAGCAGTGAGTCGAGTCGTACTAGCGGGTGGAATGAGCAGTTCTTC. It encodes CASSESSRTSGWNEQFF. The gene calls are TRBV10-2 and TRBJ2-1; the match to TRBD2 covers 9 bases. The CDR3 consists of 17 residues. V was pared by 0 bases and J by 7 bases, with 10 bases of the junction left unmatched. Germline V gene lookup returns CDR1 WSHSY and CDR2 SAAADI.